These T cell receptor beta chains were read from a single sample in a study of blood T cell repertoires in COVID-19. Sequencing was performed with immunoSEQ multiplex PCR; in TCRdb, only in-frame clones are kept and a portion is missing. The data contain 200,000 to 250,000 clones, around 88% of them singletons. Sequencing input: peripheral blood. The receptors stem from a man younger than 35 with active or convalescent COVID-19. Each CDR3 is given with its conserved first and last residue. A D gene is named only where the DNA matches it firmly. For some rows the clone size is stated as once, few or many, or as a class when expanded; others skip it.

V gene	J gene	clone size	D gene	CDR3 DNA	CDR3 protein
TRBV7-2	TRBJ2-1	NA	NA	TGTGCCAGCAGCTTAGACCCGGTATACAATGAGCAGTTCTTC	CASSLDPVYNEQFF
TRBV4-1	TRBJ1-5	NA	TRBD1	TGCGCCAGCAGCCAAGGGAGTGTACAGGGGGCTCTGGGGCCCCAGCATTTT	CASSQGSVQGALGPQHF
TRBV6-1	TRBJ2-7	many	NA	TGTGCCAGCAGTGAAGAGCCAGGGGCCTCCTACGAGCAGTACTTC	CASSEEPGASYEQYF
TRBV7-7	TRBJ2-7	NA	TRBD1	TGTGCTAGCAGCTTAGGACAGGGGGCCTACGAGCAGTACTTC	CASSLGQGAYEQYF
TRBV25-1	TRBJ2-7	NA	TRBD1	TGTGCCAGCAGTGTAAGGGGGCCCTCCTACGAGCAGTACTTC	CASSVRGPSYEQYF
TRBV28	TRBJ1-5	NA	TRBD1	TGTGCCAGCAGTTCCGGACAGGGGGGGGTTAACAATCAGCCCCAGCATTTT	CASSSGQGGVNNQPQHF
TRBV28	TRBJ1-1	NA	NA	TGTGCCAGCAGTCAGCCCAATGGGCTTATGAACACTGAAGCTTTCTTT	CASSQPNGLMNTEAFF
TRBV5-1	TRBJ1-1	few	TRBD1	TGCGCCAGCAGCGACAGGGCCACCTCCGTGGGGACTGAAGCTTTCTTT	CASSDRATSVGTEAFF
TRBV12-3/TRBV12-4	TRBJ1-2	NA	NA	TGTGCCAGCAGTCAGAAGATGGGCTACACCTTC	CASSQKMGYTF
TRBV28	TRBJ1-4	NA	TRBD1	TGTGCCAGCAGTATGGGGGGCGGTTGGGACAGGGCCTTTGAAAAACTGTTTTTT	CASSMGGGWDRAFEKLFF
TRBV7-2	TRBJ2-6	NA	NA	TGTGCCAGCAGCCCTCGACCGGGAGCCTTTTCCTCTGGGGCCAACGTCCTGACTTTC	CASSPRPGAFSSGANVLTF
TRBV4-1	TRBJ1-6	once	NA	TGCGCCAGCAGCCAAGGGGGAGCGCTGGCAGGGGAGAATTCACCCCTCCACTTT	CASSQGGALAGENSPLHF
TRBV4-2	TRBJ2-1	NA	NA	TGTGCCAGCAGCCCAACCACATCTCTGAGCGGGTACTACAATGAGCAGTTCTTC	CASSPTTSLSGYYNEQFF
TRBV28	TRBJ1-2	NA	NA	TGTGCCAGCAGTTTACCCGCTGGTCAGGGTCAGGGCTACACCTTC	CASSLPAGQGQGYTF
TRBV19	TRBJ2-7	NA	TRBD1	TGTGCCAGTAGTATCCGACAGGGGGTCGGGTACGAGCAGTACTTC	CASSIRQGVGYEQYF
TRBV5-1	TRBJ1-4	NA	TRBD1	TGCGCCAGCAGCCCAGCCGGGACAGGGGGACCAAGGAGTGAAAAACTGTTTTTT	CASSPAGTGGPRSEKLFF
TRBV18	TRBJ1-2	NA	TRBD1	TGTGCCAGCTCGAGGACAGGAGGGGAATACTATGGCTACACCTTC	CASSRTGGEYYGYTF
TRBV12-3/TRBV12-4	TRBJ2-5	once	NA	TGTGCCAGCAGTCTCCGTGGGGGGGAGACCCAGTACTTC	CASSLRGGETQYF
TRBV27	TRBJ1-1	NA	TRBD1	TGTGCCAGCACCACAGGACAGGACACTGAAGCTTTCTTT	CASTTGQDTEAFF
TRBV6-6	TRBJ2-7	NA	NA	TGTGCCAGCAGCCGAGAGCTTTACGAGCAGTACTTC	CASSRELYEQYF
TRBV12-3/TRBV12-4	TRBJ2-7	NA	NA	TGTGCCAGCAGTTTTGGGGGGTACGAGCAGTACTTC	CASSFGGYEQYF
TRBV10-3	TRBJ1-3	NA	TRBD1	TGTGCCATCAGTGCCGGGACAGCAGGAAACACCATATATTTT	CAISAGTAGNTIYF
TRBV6-5	TRBJ1-3	NA	NA	TGTGCCAGCAGTTATCGGCAGGGGAGCTCTGGAAACACCATATATTTT	CASSYRQGSSGNTIYF
TRBV5-1	TRBJ1-5	NA	TRBD1	TGCGCCAGCAGCTTGGGACCGACAGGGGGAAATCAGCCCCAGCATTTT	CASSLGPTGGNQPQHF
TRBV28	TRBJ1-5	NA	NA	TGTGCCAGCAGTAGTTGGCAGGGTAATCAGCCCCAGCATTTT	CASSSWQGNQPQHF
TRBV3-1/TRBV3-2	TRBJ1-1	NA	NA	TGTGCCAGCAGCCTTTCGCGGGCCTCGGGTACTGAAGCTTTCTTT	CASSLSRASGTEAFF
TRBV28	TRBJ2-7	NA	NA	TGTGCCAGCCGGAGTAGGGACTTGATCTACGAGCAGTACTTC	CASRSRDLIYEQYF
TRBV5-4	TRBJ2-7	NA	TRBD2	TGTGCCAGCAGCTTGGATCCTAGCGGGACCTACGAGCAGTACTTC	CASSLDPSGTYEQYF
TRBV6-5	TRBJ2-7	NA	NA	TGTGCCAGCAGGACAGGAGGCGAGCAGTACTTC	CASRTGGEQYF
TRBV10-3	TRBJ2-7	once	TRBD1	TGTGCCATCAGTGAGTACGGGACAGGGGGTTACGAGCAGTACTTC	CAISEYGTGGYEQYF
TRBV6-5	TRBJ2-7	NA	TRBD1	TGTGCCAGCAACGGACAGGGCTACGAGCAGTACTTC	CASNGQGYEQYF
TRBV4-3	TRBJ2-4	NA	NA	TGCGCCAGCAGCCAAGACGGGACAACGCAAAACATTCAGTACTTC	CASSQDGTTQNIQYF
TRBV30	TRBJ2-5	NA	TRBD2	TGTGCCTGGAGTGTACTAGCGGGAATGGAGACCCAGTACTTC	CAWSVLAGMETQYF
TRBV4-1	TRBJ1-2	NA	NA	TGCGCCAGCAGCCAAGACGGTGCCCTAAACTATGGCTACACCTTC	CASSQDGALNYGYTF
TRBV4-2	TRBJ1-1	few	NA	TGTGCCAGCAGCCAAGGCCAGGGGATGATGGAAGCTTTCTTT	CASSQGQGMMEAFF
TRBV5-1	TRBJ2-1	NA	NA	TGCGCCAGCAGCATATACAATGAGCAGTTCTTC	CASSIYNEQFF
TRBV19	TRBJ2-7	NA	NA	TGTGCCAGTAGTATCGCGGCGCCCTACGAGCAGTACTTC	CASSIAAPYEQYF
TRBV11-3	TRBJ1-1	NA	NA	TGTGCCAGCAGCGGCGGGAAAGGGCTTACTGAAGCTTTCTTT	CASSGGKGLTEAFF
TRBV10-3	TRBJ2-2	NA	TRBD2	TGTGCCATCAGTGAGCGGGGGGGCGCGGCCGGGGAGCTGTTTTTT	CAISERGGAAGELFF
TRBV30	TRBJ1-5	NA	NA	TGTGCCTGGAGTGTAGGGGGCAATCAGCCCCAGCATTTT	CAWSVGGNQPQHF
TRBV20-1	TRBJ1-1	NA	NA	TGCAGTCCGGGTGGAGTCTCTGAAGCTTTCTTT	CSPGGVSEAFF
TRBV5-6	TRBJ1-1	NA	NA	TGTGCCAGCAGCCATTACCGGGGGGCAGAGTTAAAGAACACTGAAGCTTTCTTT	CASSHYRGAELKNTEAFF
TRBV28	TRBJ2-5	NA	NA	TGTGCCAGCAGTGTGGGAATAGGGGAAGAGACCCAGTACTTC	CASSVGIGEETQYF
TRBV5-4	TRBJ2-1	NA	TRBD2	TGTGCCAGCAGCTTGGTAGGGACTATGCGGGATGAGCAGTTCTTC	CASSLVGTMRDEQFF
TRBV28	TRBJ2-5	NA	TRBD1	TGTGCCAGCAGAGGGACAGGGGTTCGCCAAGAGACCCAGTACTTC	CASRGTGVRQETQYF
TRBV7-8	TRBJ2-2	NA	NA	TGTGCCAGCAGCTTGAAACAGGGACCGAACACCGGGGAGCTGTTTTTT	CASSLKQGPNTGELFF
TRBV10-3	TRBJ2-7	NA	NA	TGTGCCATCAGTGGAGGGGACAACAATAACTACGAGCAGTACTTC	CAISGGDNNNYEQYF
TRBV24-1	TRBJ1-1	NA	TRBD1	TGTGCCACCAGCTTGACAGGGGGCACTGAAGCTTTCTTT	CATSLTGGTEAFF
TRBV27	TRBJ1-2	NA	NA	TGTGCCAGCAGTTTAGGTGACAGGAGAACCGCTAACTATGGCTACACCTTC	CASSLGDRRTANYGYTF
TRBV5-4	TRBJ2-7	NA	TRBD2	TGTGCCAGCAGCCCTGGGGGGGGGATGGCCTACGAGCAGTACTTC	CASSPGGGMAYEQYF
TRBV28	TRBJ1-2	NA	NA	TGTGCCAGCAGTCGGGGGGGCAATGGCTACACCTTC	CASSRGGNGYTF